Listed below are T cell receptor beta chains from one sample, sequenced in a study of early T cells in non-severe SARS-CoV-2 infection. Via MiXCR, TCRdb re-called the 5' RACE reads, giving one row per CDR3 protein. The sample has about 110,000 distinct CDR3 sequences; 9% to 13% are singletons. The sequencing input was whole blood. These receptors originate from an adult who was a healthcare worker with PCR-confirmed SARS-CoV-2 infection or an uninfected control (not recorded which). Both conserved end residues are part of each CDR3. The order of the fields is D gene, J gene, V gene, clone size, CDR3 protein, CDR3 DNA. The D gene is left open where the match is weak. Some rows mark clone size as missing; the rest say once, few, many or name a class of expanded clone.

d_call: NA; j_call: TRBJ1-1; v_call: TRBV2; clone_size: many; cdr3_aa: CASSFDGGNTEAFF; cdr3_nt: TGTGCCAGCAGTTTCGACGGGGGGAACACTGAAGCTTTCTTT
d_call: NA; j_call: TRBJ2-1; v_call: TRBV28; clone_size: NA; cdr3_aa: CASSPRTHKIYNEQFF; cdr3_nt: TGTGCCAGCAGTCCTCGGACCCATAAGATTTACAATGAGCAGTTCTTC
d_call: NA; j_call: TRBJ2-1; v_call: TRBV12-3/TRBV12-4; clone_size: NA; cdr3_aa: CASTPGGTYNEQFF; cdr3_nt: TGTGCCAGCACCCCGGGCGGAACATACAATGAGCAGTTCTTC
d_call: TRBD2; j_call: TRBJ2-3; v_call: TRBV28; clone_size: few; cdr3_aa: CASSPLAGVTDTQYF; cdr3_nt: TGTGCCAGCAGCCCTTTAGCGGGGGTCACAGATACGCAGTATTTT
d_call: NA; j_call: TRBJ2-7; v_call: TRBV29-1; clone_size: few; cdr3_aa: CSAARGASSYEQYF; cdr3_nt: TGCAGCGCGGCCCGGGGGGCGAGCTCCTACGAGCAGTACTTC
d_call: NA; j_call: TRBJ1-1; v_call: TRBV20-1; clone_size: few; cdr3_aa: CSARERDEAFF; cdr3_nt: TGCAGTGCTAGAGAGAGGGACGAAGCTTTCTTT
d_call: NA; j_call: TRBJ1-1; v_call: TRBV29-1; clone_size: many; cdr3_aa: CSARGTLETEAFF; cdr3_nt: TGCAGCGCGAGAGGGACTCTGGAGACTGAAGCTTTCTTT
d_call: NA; j_call: TRBJ2-2; v_call: TRBV29-1; clone_size: NA; cdr3_aa: CSGNEGGTGELFF; cdr3_nt: TGCAGCGGGAACGAGGGCGGGACCGGGGAGCTGTTTTTT
d_call: TRBD1; j_call: TRBJ1-1; v_call: TRBV12-3/TRBV12-4; clone_size: many; cdr3_aa: CASSYDRAAPEAFF; cdr3_nt: TGTGCCAGCAGTTATGACAGGGCAGCACCTGAAGCTTTCTTT
d_call: NA; j_call: TRBJ2-7; v_call: TRBV5-1; clone_size: NA; cdr3_aa: CASSFGRAYEQYF; cdr3_nt: TGCGCCAGCAGCTTTGGCAGGGCCTACGAGCAGTACTTC
d_call: TRBD2; j_call: TRBJ2-7; v_call: TRBV7-9; clone_size: few; cdr3_aa: CASSLGGTSNEQYF; cdr3_nt: TGTGCCAGCAGCTTAGGTGGGACTAGCAACGAGCAGTACTTC
d_call: TRBD2; j_call: TRBJ2-3; v_call: TRBV6-4; clone_size: NA; cdr3_aa: CASSVIAGESTDTQYF; cdr3_nt: TGTGCCAGCAGTGTTATAGCGGGAGAGAGCACAGATACGCAGTATTTT
d_call: TRBD1; j_call: TRBJ1-2; v_call: TRBV7-9; clone_size: NA; cdr3_aa: CASSQQGAYGYTF; cdr3_nt: TGTGCCAGCAGCCAACAGGGGGCCTATGGCTACACCTTC
d_call: NA; j_call: TRBJ2-2; v_call: TRBV12-3/TRBV12-4; clone_size: few; cdr3_aa: CASRGAGELFF; cdr3_nt: TGTGCCAGCAGGGGAGCCGGGGAGCTGTTTTTT
d_call: NA; j_call: TRBJ2-7; v_call: TRBV29-1; clone_size: NA; cdr3_aa: CSVPGGLGPYEQYF; cdr3_nt: TGCAGCGTGCCCGGCGGGCTGGGTCCCTACGAGCAGTACTTC
d_call: NA; j_call: TRBJ2-2; v_call: TRBV27; clone_size: many; cdr3_aa: CASSRSLKPGGELFF; cdr3_nt: TGTGCCAGCAGCCGGAGTCTTAAACCGGGGGGGGAGCTGTTTTTT
d_call: NA; j_call: TRBJ2-3; v_call: TRBV28; clone_size: NA; cdr3_aa: CASSSIPPTDTQYF; cdr3_nt: TGTGCCAGCAGTTCTATACCGCCCACAGATACGCAGTATTTT
d_call: NA; j_call: TRBJ1-1; v_call: TRBV12-3/TRBV12-4; clone_size: many; cdr3_aa: CASSPSGNTEAFF; cdr3_nt: TGTGCCAGCAGTCCCTCCGGGAACACTGAAGCTTTCTTT
d_call: NA; j_call: TRBJ2-1; v_call: TRBV3-1; clone_size: few; cdr3_aa: CASSQDFPGPYNEQFF; cdr3_nt: TGTGCCAGCAGCCAAGATTTCCCAGGCCCCTACAATGAGCAGTTCTTC
d_call: NA; j_call: TRBJ2-3; v_call: TRBV6-1; clone_size: NA; cdr3_aa: CAIPNPSGTDTQYF; cdr3_nt: TGTGCCATCCCGAACCCCTCGGGAACAGATACGCAGTATTTT
d_call: TRBD2; j_call: TRBJ2-2; v_call: TRBV9; clone_size: many; cdr3_aa: CASSSRGRGLYTGELFF; cdr3_nt: TGTGCCAGCAGCTCCCGTGGGAGGGGCCTTTACACCGGGGAGCTGTTTTTT
d_call: NA; j_call: TRBJ1-6; v_call: TRBV3-1; clone_size: few; cdr3_aa: CASSQVSGDSPLHF; cdr3_nt: TGTGCCAGCAGCCAAGTGAGCGGGGATTCACCCCTCCACTTT
d_call: NA; j_call: TRBJ2-1; v_call: TRBV7-9; clone_size: few; cdr3_aa: CASNNLGNEQFF; cdr3_nt: TGTGCCAGCAATAATCTGGGCAATGAGCAGTTCTTC
d_call: TRBD2; j_call: TRBJ2-7; v_call: TRBV11-1; clone_size: many; cdr3_aa: CASSLGLATYEQYF; cdr3_nt: TGTGCCAGCAGCTTAGGACTAGCTACCTACGAGCAGTACTTC
d_call: NA; j_call: TRBJ1-1; v_call: TRBV12-3/TRBV12-4; clone_size: NA; cdr3_aa: CASSDRSPEAFF; cdr3_nt: TGTGCCAGCAGTGATCGGAGCCCTGAAGCTTTCTTT
d_call: NA; j_call: TRBJ2-1; v_call: TRBV27; clone_size: NA; cdr3_aa: CASSPTGRRTLYNEQFF; cdr3_nt: TGTGCCAGCAGTCCGACCGGTCGCAGGACCCTATACAATGAGCAGTTCTTC
d_call: NA; j_call: TRBJ2-6; v_call: TRBV28; clone_size: few; cdr3_aa: CASRSQGLLAGANVLTF; cdr3_nt: TGTGCCAGCAGATCACAGGGTTTACTGGCTGGGGCCAACGTCCTGACTTTC
d_call: NA; j_call: TRBJ2-1; v_call: TRBV11-2; clone_size: NA; cdr3_aa: CASSLLSGNYNEQFF; cdr3_nt: TGTGCCAGCAGCCTGCTCTCCGGGAACTACAATGAGCAGTTCTTC
d_call: NA; j_call: TRBJ2-6; v_call: TRBV4-1; clone_size: many; cdr3_aa: CASSPAGILSGANVLTF; cdr3_nt: TGCGCCAGCAGCCCGGCAGGGATCCTCTCTGGGGCCAACGTCCTGACTTTC
d_call: NA; j_call: TRBJ2-1; v_call: TRBV24-1; clone_size: few; cdr3_aa: CATRDSHNEQFF; cdr3_nt: TGTGCCACCAGGGACTCACACAATGAGCAGTTCTTC
d_call: NA; j_call: TRBJ2-3; v_call: TRBV13; clone_size: many; cdr3_aa: CASSFNQKRTDTQYF; cdr3_nt: TGTGCCAGCAGCTTCAATCAGAAAAGGACAGATACGCAGTATTTT
d_call: NA; j_call: TRBJ1-5; v_call: TRBV21-1; clone_size: many; cdr3_aa: CASLFRGSPRPQHF; cdr3_nt: TGTGCCAGCCTTTTTCGGGGGTCCCCTAGGCCCCAGCATTTT
d_call: NA; j_call: TRBJ1-2; v_call: TRBV30; clone_size: many; cdr3_aa: CAWSVRRGVGGYTF; cdr3_nt: TGTGCCTGGAGTGTACGCAGAGGGGTCGGCGGCTACACCTTC
d_call: NA; j_call: TRBJ1-2; v_call: TRBV24-1; clone_size: NA; cdr3_aa: CATAEGNGYTF; cdr3_nt: TGTGCCACCGCGGAGGGGAATGGCTACACCTTC
d_call: TRBD1; j_call: TRBJ1-1; v_call: TRBV15; clone_size: many; cdr3_aa: CATSTDRGRNTEAFF; cdr3_nt: TGTGCCACCAGCACAGACAGGGGCCGGAACACTGAAGCTTTCTTT
d_call: NA; j_call: TRBJ2-7; v_call: TRBV6-1; clone_size: many; cdr3_aa: CASSEKRTEQYF; cdr3_nt: TGTGCCAGCAGTGAAAAGCGTACCGAGCAGTACTTC
d_call: NA; j_call: TRBJ1-4; v_call: TRBV15; clone_size: NA; cdr3_aa: CATSRTGLAEKLFF; cdr3_nt: TGTGCCACCAGCAGGACAGGTTTGGCTGAAAAACTGTTTTTT